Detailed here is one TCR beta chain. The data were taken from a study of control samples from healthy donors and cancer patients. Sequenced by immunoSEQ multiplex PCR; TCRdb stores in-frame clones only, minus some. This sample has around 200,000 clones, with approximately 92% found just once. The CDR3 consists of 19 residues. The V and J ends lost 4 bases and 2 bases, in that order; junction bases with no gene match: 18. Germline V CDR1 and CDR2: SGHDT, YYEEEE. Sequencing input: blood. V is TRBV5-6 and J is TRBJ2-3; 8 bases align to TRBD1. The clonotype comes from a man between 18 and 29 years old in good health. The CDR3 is CASSPPFVTGALLTDTQYF. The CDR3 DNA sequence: TGTGCCAGCAGCCCCCCCTTCGTGACAGGGGCCCTACTCACAGATACGCAGTATTTT.